This TCR beta chain appears in the sequencing data of a study of shared T cell receptors in the human thymus. TCRdb's copy holds only in-frame clones and misses some; the assay was immunoSEQ multiplex PCR. The sample gives about 380,000 clones, 95% of which show up once; around 0.019% is in the top ten. CDR3 length: 16 residues. Germline assignment: CDR1 MNHEY and CDR2 SMNVEV (reference sequence). V was trimmed by 6 bases and J by 1 base, leaving 16 bases between them. The sample holds one count of this clone. The source material was thymocytes. This TCR came from a human donor. The rearrangement links TRBV27 to TRBJ2-1, with D perhaps being TRBD1 or TRBD2 (5 bases each). The CDR3 region has the DNA TGTGCCAGCAGGGGGGTCCCCCCCTCTTCCTACAATGAGCAGTTCTTC. Protein product: CASRGVPPSSYNEQFF.